These T cell receptor beta chains were read from a single sample in a study of shared clonotypes between healthy human individuals. Measured with immunoSEQ multiplex PCR; TCRdb has only the in-frame clones, and not every one. The sample has about 2 million clones; about 95% are singletons. Sequencing was performed on naive CD8+ T cells sorted from blood. These receptors were taken from a man younger than 35 in good health. Both conserved end residues are part of each CDR3. A D gene is named only where the DNA matches it firmly. Only part of the rows carry a size: once, few, many, or a class if the clone is expanded.

J	D	size	V	CDR3	DNA
TRBJ1-2	NA	once	TRBV27	CASSLKVPLDVYGYTF	TGTGCCAGCAGTTTGAAAGTCCCCCTGGACGTCTATGGCTACACCTTC
TRBJ1-3	NA	NA	TRBV2	CASSESSLENTIYF	TGTGCCAGCAGTGAAAGCTCGTTGGAAAACACCATATATTTT
TRBJ2-2	TRBD2	NA	TRBV2	CASSPGQPNTSGRAFSGELFF	TGTGCCAGCAGCCCGGGACAGCCGAATACTAGCGGGAGGGCCTTTAGCGGGGAGCTGTTTTTT
TRBJ2-7	NA	once	TRBV28	CASSSLQERLRYEQYF	TGTGCCAGCAGTTCCCTCCAGGAAAGGTTGAGGTACGAGCAGTACTTC
TRBJ1-3	NA	NA	TRBV2	CASILDGSSGNTIYF	TGTGCCAGCATCCTAGACGGCAGCTCTGGAAACACCATATATTTT
TRBJ2-1	TRBD1	NA	TRBV6-5	CASSWGTASYNEQFF	TGTGCCAGCAGTTGGGGGACAGCTTCCTACAATGAGCAGTTCTTC
TRBJ2-7	TRBD1	NA	TRBV9	CASSVGPAGGTYEQYF	TGTGCCAGCAGCGTAGGGCCGGCAGGGGGTACCTACGAGCAGTACTTC
TRBJ1-1	NA	few	TRBV30	CAWSRRGAVGTEAFF	TGTGCCTGGAGTAGACGTGGGGCCGTTGGCACTGAAGCTTTCTTT
TRBJ2-3	TRBD1	NA	TRBV5-1	CASSLAEGGGTDTQYF	TGCGCCAGCAGCTTGGCCGAAGGGGGCGGCACAGATACGCAGTATTTT
TRBJ1-1	NA	NA	TRBV5-1	CASSSATWLMNTEAFF	TGCGCCAGCTCCTCCGCGACCTGGCTGATGAACACTGAAGCTTTCTTT
TRBJ1-2	NA	NA	TRBV29-1	CSVEVRAAANYGYTF	TGCAGCGTTGAAGTTAGGGCGGCAGCTAACTATGGCTACACCTTC
TRBJ2-3	NA	NA	TRBV27	CASSPTTATTDTQYF	TGTGCCAGCAGCCCCACAACGGCGACCACAGATACGCAGTATTTT
TRBJ1-1	NA	NA	TRBV12-5	CASGPPMANTEAFF	TGTGCTAGTGGACCGCCGATGGCGAACACTGAAGCTTTCTTT
TRBJ1-1	NA	NA	TRBV29-1	CSVDRENTEAFF	TGCAGCGTTGATCGGGAGAACACTGAAGCTTTCTTT
TRBJ1-5	TRBD1	NA	TRBV28	CASSLGQGTPQHF	TGTGCCAGCAGTTTGGGACAGGGGACGCCCCAGCATTTT
TRBJ2-1	NA	NA	TRBV5-6	CASSLVEDNEQFF	TGTGCCAGCAGCTTGGTAGAAGACAATGAGCAGTTCTTC
TRBJ2-7	NA	NA	TRBV6-5	CASSYGQPISYEQYF	TGTGCCAGCAGTTACGGGCAGCCTATCTCCTACGAGCAGTACTTC
TRBJ1-5	NA	NA	TRBV19	CASSMFLGEDQPQHF	TGTGCCAGTAGTATGTTCTTAGGGGAGGACCAGCCCCAGCATTTT
TRBJ2-7	NA	NA	TRBV5-6	CASSSRRDPVSYEQYF	TGTGCCAGCAGCTCCAGGCGGGACCCGGTTTCCTACGAGCAGTACTTC
TRBJ2-2	TRBD2	NA	TRBV2	CASTTSGRDTGELFF	TGTGCCAGCACGACTAGCGGGAGGGACACCGGGGAGCTGTTTTTT
TRBJ2-7	TRBD2	NA	TRBV10-3	CAISGAGVYEQYF	TGTGCCATCAGCGGCGCGGGAGTCTACGAGCAGTACTTC
TRBJ2-5	TRBD2	NA	TRBV5-6	CASRKVGGMETQYF	TGTGCCAGCAGAAAGGTGGGGGGGATGGAGACCCAGTACTTC
TRBJ2-7	NA	NA	TRBV19	CASSISLMVSEQYF	TGTGCCAGTAGTATAAGTTTGATGGTCTCCGAGCAGTACTTC
TRBJ1-1	TRBD1	NA	TRBV4-1	CASSPRTGLNTEAFF	TGCGCCAGCAGCCCTAGGACAGGGTTGAACACTGAAGCTTTCTTT
TRBJ1-1	NA	once	TRBV28	CASTLTENTEAFF	TGTGCCAGCACCTTAACAGAGAACACTGAAGCTTTCTTT
TRBJ2-1	NA	NA	TRBV29-1	CSVCQLASKAYNEQFF	TGCAGCGTTTGCCAGTTGGCTAGCAAGGCCTACAATGAGCAGTTCTTC
TRBJ1-5	NA	NA	TRBV2	CASSEATSLELYSNQPQHF	TGTGCCAGCAGTGAAGCAACATCCCTCGAACTATATAGCAATCAGCCCCAGCATTTT
TRBJ2-7	NA	NA	TRBV7-8	CASSPTEDYTYEQYF	TGTGCCAGCAGCCCGACAGAGGACTACACGTACGAGCAGTACTTC
TRBJ2-7	NA	NA	TRBV19	CASSPAVGYEQYF	TGTGCCAGTAGTCCGGCAGTGGGTTACGAGCAGTACTTC
TRBJ2-7	TRBD1	NA	TRBV14	CASSQFGTGGYEQYF	TGTGCCAGCAGCCAATTTGGGACAGGGGGTTACGAGCAGTACTTC
TRBJ1-1	NA	NA	TRBV9	CASSVSGAEAFF	TGTGCCAGCAGCGTATCAGGGGCTGAAGCTTTCTTT
TRBJ2-5	NA	NA	TRBV19	CASTRRNRERETQYF	TGTGCCAGTACAAGAAGGAACAGGGAAAGGGAGACCCAGTACTTC
TRBJ1-1	TRBD1	NA	TRBV5-6	CASSLLGTGTEAFF	TGTGCCAGCAGCTTGTTGGGGACAGGGACTGAAGCTTTCTTT
TRBJ2-7	TRBD1	NA	TRBV5-1	CASKGDSYEQYF	TGCGCCAGCAAGGGGGACAGCTACGAGCAGTACTTC
TRBJ2-1	NA	NA	TRBV10-1	CASSEASSYNEQFF	TGCGCCAGCAGTGAGGCTAGCTCCTACAATGAGCAGTTCTTC
TRBJ1-6	NA	once	TRBV19	CASTAGSYNSPLHF	TGTGCCAGTACCGCGGGGTCCTATAATTCACCCCTCCACTTT
TRBJ2-7	NA	NA	TRBV9	CASSVAVGGYEQYF	TGTGCCAGCAGCGTAGCTGTAGGGGGCTACGAGCAGTACTTC
TRBJ2-1	TRBD1	NA	TRBV13	CASSLAGGGEEQFF	TGTGCCAGCAGCTTGGCAGGGGGCGGGGAGGAGCAGTTCTTC
TRBJ2-6	NA	NA	TRBV4-1	CASSQEGTASGANVLTF	TGCGCCAGCAGCCAAGAGGGAACGGCCTCGGGGGCCAACGTCCTGACTTTC
TRBJ2-7	NA	once	TRBV4-1	CASSQDGSFLYEQYF	TGCGCCAGCAGCCAAGATGGGAGTTTTCTCTACGAGCAGTACTTC
TRBJ1-1	TRBD1	NA	TRBV15	CATSTPSRTGNTEAFF	TGTGCCACCAGCACTCCTAGCCGGACAGGGAACACTGAAGCTTTCTTT
TRBJ2-3	NA	NA	TRBV5-1	CASSLPTGSLEATQYF	TGCGCCAGCAGCTTGCCCACAGGGAGCTTAGAAGCGACGCAGTATTTT
TRBJ2-7	TRBD1	few	TRBV19	CASSPGQGAYEQYF	TGTGCCAGTAGTCCGGGACAGGGGGCCTACGAGCAGTACTTC
TRBJ2-7	NA	NA	TRBV5-1	CASSLVPTAGGPYEQYF	TGCGCCAGCAGCTTGGTACCAACCGCAGGGGGGCCCTACGAGCAGTACTTC
TRBJ2-7	TRBD2	NA	TRBV7-2	CASSGSGGVEQYF	TGTGCCAGCAGCGGCTCGGGGGGGGTCGAGCAGTACTTC
TRBJ2-1	TRBD2	NA	TRBV5-1	CASSLSGLAGNEQFF	TGCGCCAGCAGCTTGTCAGGGCTAGCGGGGAATGAGCAGTTCTTC
TRBJ2-7	NA	once	TRBV21-1	CASSTGDRGYEQYF	TGTGCCAGCAGCACCGGGGACAGGGGCTACGAGCAGTACTTC
TRBJ2-2	NA	once	TRBV5-1	CASSLEAGTPNTGELFF	TGCGCCAGCAGCTTGGAGGCCGGAACCCCGAACACCGGGGAGCTGTTTTTT
TRBJ2-3	NA	NA	TRBV21-1	CASRWAGDTQYF	TGTGCCAGCCGGTGGGCGGGAGATACGCAGTATTTT